The source of this T cell receptor beta chain is a study of circulating CD8 cells and anti-PD-1 response in melanoma. Study context: Anti-PD-1 was first-line therapy for about 55% of the 13 patients. Study-wide points: Peptide assays on expanded sorted subsets replaced tumor-based reactivity testing. TIGIT repertoires were least diverse, DNEG repertoires most diverse.

Sorting of live CD3+CD8+TCRalphabeta+ cells by PD-1 and/or TIGIT gave four subsets. By share, this clonotype counts as medium-sized. Its antigen is as yet unknown. The CDR3 is made up of 15 amino acids. Germline CDR1 is MNHEY and CDR2 is SMNVEV (reference sequence). The V and J ends lost 4 bases and 2 bases respectively, with 14 bases between them. Using about 15 ng of total RNA, TCR libraries were made with the QIAseq Immune Repertoire TCR panel. Each CDR3 protein is one row after TCRdb ran MiXCR on the reads. The sample shows approximately 1,000 distinct CDR3 sequences, around 9.7% of them seen only once.

This specimen consisted of CD8+ T cells from PBMCs, obtained at baseline or after one month of anti-PD-1 therapy (not recorded which). V and J are TRBV27 and TRBJ1-1; tentative D call: TRBD1 (5 bases). The receptor's source is a human donor with melanoma. The CDR3 here is CASSSGVIENTEAFF. CDR3 sequence (DNA): TGTGCCAGCAGTTCGGGGGTCATAGAAAACACTGAAGCTTTCTTT.